Presented here are 25 T cell receptor beta chains from one specimen sequenced in a study of tumor-infiltrating lymphocytes in primary liver carcinoma. From roughly 0.45 ug total RNA, TCR beta cDNA was generated with a primer in the constant region. Three nested multiplex PCR rounds, a slightly modified ARM-PCR, produced the libraries for TCR beta. Each of the first two PCR rounds ran about 9 cycles with TRBV1-TRBV30 forward and C-beta reverse primers. MiXCR, run by TCRdb on the multiplex PCR reads, gives a single entry per CDR3 protein. The table records over 250,000 distinct CDR3 sequences, around three fifths of them present only once. Germline DNA was also extracted, while the blood RNA originated from unsorted whole blood. The sample was peripheral blood. These receptors all come from a woman between 25 and 40 years old with primary liver carcinoma and hepatitis B virus infection.

This clonotype occurred a few times. The chain employs TRBV5-6 and TRBJ2-5; tentative D call: TRBD1 (5 bases). V lost 1 base and J lost 3, with 13 bases in between. The CDR3 contains 15 residues. Germline loops: CDR1 SGHDT, CDR2 YYEEEE. The CDR3 sequence: CASSLQTDREETQYF. CDR3 DNA sequence: TGTGCCAGCAGCTTGCAGACAGATCGAGAAGAGACCCAGTACTTC.

To note about this clonotype: An end of the junction differs from the germline gene, which may be a read error. This chain connects TRBV5-5 to TRBJ2-6; D gene ambiguous. The V gene's germline CDR1 is SGHKS and CDR2 YYEKEE (reference sequence). This CDR3 spans 17 amino acids. For the CDR3, the DNA is TGTACCAGCAGCTCACTGGGATCGAGTTTTGGGGCCAACGTCCTGACTTTC. It yields the protein CTSSSLGSSFGANVLTF.

This clonotype was recorded only once. Sequence at one end of the junction differs from germline and may be a read error. The chain carries TRBV4-1 and TRBJ2-4; D is perhaps TRBD1 (6 bases). Germline CDR1 reads MGHRA; CDR2 reads YSYEKL. CDR3 length: 16 amino acids. In nucleotides, the CDR3 is TGCGTCAGCAGCCCAGAGATGTATAGGGACACGAGCAAGTGGTACTTC. Translating it yields CVSSPEMYRDTSKWYF.

V gene TRBV5-5 combines with J gene TRBJ2-5; D is possibly TRBD1 (6 bases). V lost 7 bases to trimming and J lost 3 bases, with 19 bases between them. From germline, CDR1 is SGHKS and CDR2 YYEKEE (reference sequence). The CDR3 has 15 amino acids. CDR3 sequence reads: CASGELGAWEETQYF. CDR3 bases: TGTGCCAGCGGAGAATTGGGGGCTTGGGAAGAGACCCAGTACTTC.

The CDR3 DNA sequence: TGTGCCAGTAGTCGTACAGGGGGGGACACCGGGGAGCTGTTTTTT. Encoded protein: CASSRTGGDTGELFF. The chain carries TRBV19 and TRBJ2-2; D is possibly TRBD1 (8 bases). This CDR3 spans 15 amino acids. CDR1 is LNHDA, CDR2 SQIVND, per germline (reference sequence). V shed 5 bases and J shed 3 bases, with 13 bases lying between them. Drawing the rest from reference TRBV19 and TRBJ2-2, the complete variable domain is DGGITQSPKYLFRKEGQNVTLSCEQNLNHDAMYWYRQDPGQGLRLIYYSQIVNDFQKGDIAEGYSVSREKKESFPLTVTSAQKNPTAFYLCASSRTGGDTGELFFGEGSRLTVL.

By share, this clonotype ranks as medium-sized (0.01 to 0.1%). V gene TRBV11-1 combines with J gene TRBJ2-7; 7 bases line up with TRBD2. Germline assignment: CDR1 SGHAT and CDR2 FQDESV (reference sequence). The length of the CDR3 is 14 residues. V lost 2 bases and J lost 6; bases outside the gene matches: 7. The CDR3 DNA reads TGTGCCAGCAGCTTAAGCGGGAACCGACGCGAGCAGTACTTC. It encodes CASSLSGNRREQYF.

With regard to this clonotype: A much larger clone lies one base from this, so it may be a read error. The chain links TRBV29-1 to TRBJ2-7, with D possibly TRBD1 on 6 matching bases. The CDR3 consists of 16 residues. V dropped 0 bases and J dropped 2 bases, with 17 bases sitting between them. Germline V gives CDR1 SQVTM, CDR2 ANQGSEA. The CDR3 loop reads CSVEESAGASPYEQYF. The CDR3 DNA reads as TGCAGCGTTGAAGAATCGGCAGGGGCAAGCCCCTACGAGCAGTACTTC.

The V gene is TRBV11-2, the J gene TRBJ2-7, with 11 bases matching TRBD2. CDR1 is SGHAT and CDR2 is FQNNGV in the germline V gene. The CDR3 runs 15 residues. CDR3 coding DNA: TGTGCTGGCAGCTTAACTAGCGGGAGCTCCTACGAGCAGTACTTC. Translation gives CAGSLTSGSSYEQYF.

The gene calls are TRBV24-1 and TRBJ1-2; D ambiguous. The CDR3 has 12 amino acids. CDR1 and CDR2 (germline): KGHDR, SFDVKD. V was shortened by 3 bases and J by 8 bases, with 9 bases between the two germline ends. The CDR3 here is CATSDRAGGYTF. The CDR3 nucleotides read TGTGCCACCAGTGATCGCGCGGGGGGCTACACCTTC.

Comment on this clonotype: Since the CDR3 does not end with the conserved phenylalanine or tryptophan, this likely comes from a read error. J is TRBJ2-7 and V is TRBV11-2; D not resolved. This CDR3 spans 11 amino acids. Germline V CDR1 and CDR2: SGHAT, FQNNGV. V dropped 5 bases and J dropped 5 bases, with 7 bases sitting between them. The CDR3 protein is CASSGENEQYL. CDR3 coding DNA: TGTGCCAGCAGCGGGGAAAACGAGCAGTACTTA.

This clonotype was recorded many times. The J gene is TRBJ2-1, the V gene TRBV12-3 or TRBV12-4; D unclear. The CDR3 runs to 12 residues. V lost 6 bases, J lost 8 bases, and 11 bases lay in between. CDR3 residues: CASSPSWDEQFF. CDR3 nucleotide sequence: TGTGCCAGCAGCCCAAGCTGGGATGAGCAGTTCTTC.

The V call is TRBV28, the J call TRBJ2-4; either TRBD1 or TRBD2 may supply D (5 bases each). The ends were cut back, 7 bases at V and 5 bases at J, with 15 bases in the middle. The length of the CDR3 is 14 residues. The germline CDR1 and CDR2 sequences are MDHEN and SYDVKM. CDR3 sequence: CASTPPGRQNIQYF. CDR3 in DNA: TGTGCCAGCACCCCGCCGGGACGCCAAAACATTCAGTACTTC.

J is TRBJ2-7 and V is TRBV7-9; D unresolved. V dropped 5 bases and J dropped 12 bases, with 20 bases sitting between them. Germline CDR1 reads SEHNR; CDR2 reads FQNEAQ (reference sequence). This CDR3 spans 13 amino acids. CDR3 region: CASSLESSRRGYF. CDR3 coding DNA: TGTGCCAGCAGCCTCGAGAGTTCTCGCCGCGGGTACTTC.

A remark on this clonotype: The junction and the germline gene differ at one end; a read error may be behind it. V is TRBV11-2 and J is TRBJ2-2; D is possibly TRBD1 or TRBD2 (5 bases each). This CDR3 is built from 14 residues. CDR1 SGHAT and CDR2 FQNNGV come from the germline V gene. This CDR3 is CASCLSLVAGGLFF. In nucleotides, the CDR3 is TGTGCCAGCTGCCTATCCCTGGTTGCTGGGGGGCTGTTTTTT.

Of note for this clonotype: A read error may produce the germline difference seen at one junction end. The V call is TRBV11-2, the J call TRBJ2-6, with 8 bases aligning to TRBD2. The CDR3 extends over 17 amino acids. The germline V gene encodes CDR1 SGHAT and CDR2 FQNNGV. The CDR3 spells CASSSPRLALGANVLAF. The CDR3 nucleotides are TGTGCCAGCAGCTCCCCCCGACTAGCGCTTGGGGCCAACGTTCTGGCTTTC.

About this clonotype: A much larger clonotype is one base distant, so this may be a read error. CDR3 nucleotide sequence: TGTACCAGCAGTTTCCACAGGTCGGCCGGGGAGCTGTTTTTT. Its translation: CTSSFHRSAGELFF. The rearrangement joins TRBV28 to TRBJ2-2, with a possible D match to TRBD1 (5 bases). Germline V lookup: CDR1 MDHEN, CDR2 SYDVKM. The CDR3 is 14 amino acids.

J is TRBJ1-4 and V is TRBV7-9; tentative D call: TRBD1 (5 bases). This CDR3 contains 14 residues. Germline lookup yields CDR1 SEHNR and CDR2 FQNEAQ (reference sequence). Trimming shortened V by 8 bases and J by 0 bases, and 10 bases separated the two germline ends. The CDR3 loop is CASERGATNEKLFF. The CDR3 bases are TGTGCCAGCGAGAGGGGCGCAACTAATGAAAAACTGTTTTTT.

Concerning this clonotype: This may be a read error: a much more frequent sequence differs by one nucleotide. This chain links TRBV11-2 with TRBJ2-3, with 9 bases identical to TRBD1. The CDR3 runs 14 residues. Germline-derived CDR1 and CDR2 are SGHAT and FQNNGV. V shed 4 bases, J shed 7 bases, and the junction held 6 bases outside the gene matches. CDR3 loop: CASSSSDRGYTQYF. CDR3 DNA: TGTGCCAGCAGCTCTTCCGACAGGGGGTATACGCAGTATTTT.

The V call is TRBV28, the J call TRBJ2-7; TRBD1 matches 9 bases. This CDR3 has 16 amino acids. V trimming: 2 bases; J trimming: 0 bases; junction bases outside the gene matches: 5. The germline gives CDR1 MDHEN, CDR2 SYDVKM. This CDR3 reads CASSLTGQGSSYEQYF. The CDR3 DNA reads as TGTGCCAGCAGTTTAACAGGACAGGGGAGCTCCTACGAGCAGTACTTC.

As for this clonotype: Relative to the germline gene, one junction end is altered; a read error may explain this. The genes are TRBV6-5 and TRBJ2-7, with D hard to call. The germline V gene has CDR1 MNHEY and CDR2 SVGAGI. The CDR3 is 15 amino acids. CDR3 sequence reads: CASCYEDGSSYEQYF. As DNA, the CDR3 is TGTGCCAGCTGTTACGAGGACGGCAGCTCCTACGAGCAGTACTTC.

In the case of this clonotype: The germline gene is not matched at one end of the junction; a read error may be the cause. J is TRBJ1-1 and V is TRBV6-1, with D hard to call. Germline assignment: CDR1 MNHNS and CDR2 SASEGT. The CDR3 is 14 residues long. This chain's CDR3 is CASRSVGRNSEAFF. Written as DNA, the CDR3 is TGTGCCAGCAGGTCCGTCGGACGGAACAGTGAAGCTTTCTTT.

At least ten counts were recorded for this clonotype. The rearrangement joins TRBV4-1 to TRBJ2-1; D gene ambiguous. Germline lookup yields CDR1 MGHRA and CDR2 YSYEKL. The V and J ends lost 1 base and 7 bases respectively, with 8 bases between them. This CDR3 has 13 residues. For the CDR3, the DNA is TGCGCCAGCAGCCAAGCCTCGTTGAATGAGCAGTTCTTC. Translated: CASSQASLNEQFF.

With respect to this clonotype: No conserved phenylalanine or tryptophan is present at the end of the CDR3, so a read error is the likely explanation. This sequence joins TRBV11-2 and TRBJ2-7; TRBD2 matches at 7 bases. The CDR3 has 13 amino acids. Germline CDR1 reads SGHAT; CDR2 reads FQNNGV. Trimming cost V 8 bases and J 2 bases; bases outside gene matches: 6. The CDR3 DNA is TGTGCCAGCTGCGCCGGGGGGACCTACGAGCAGTACCTC. It translates to CASCAGGTYEQYL.

Concerning this clonotype: One junction end disagrees with the germline gene, perhaps due to a read error. The gene calls are TRBV7-9 and TRBJ2-1; 9 positions match TRBD2. This CDR3 is 16 amino acids long. Germline V gene lookup returns CDR1 SEHNR and CDR2 FQNEAQ (reference sequence). The CDR3 DNA reads as TGTACCAGCAGCGATGGGGCGGGAGGGTCCTACAATGAGCAGTTCTTC. Translating gives CTSSDGAGGSYNEQFF.

This chain uses TRBV28 with TRBJ2-2; 7 bases match TRBD2. The CDR3 runs 17 residues. CDR1 MDHEN and CDR2 SYDVKM come from the germline V gene. Losses at the gene ends were 3 bases for V and 5 bases for J; bases not matched to a gene: 12. CDR3: CASSFLVLAGTTGELFF. As DNA, the CDR3 is TGTGCCAGCAGTTTCCTCGTATTAGCGGGCACGACCGGGGAGCTGTTTTTT.